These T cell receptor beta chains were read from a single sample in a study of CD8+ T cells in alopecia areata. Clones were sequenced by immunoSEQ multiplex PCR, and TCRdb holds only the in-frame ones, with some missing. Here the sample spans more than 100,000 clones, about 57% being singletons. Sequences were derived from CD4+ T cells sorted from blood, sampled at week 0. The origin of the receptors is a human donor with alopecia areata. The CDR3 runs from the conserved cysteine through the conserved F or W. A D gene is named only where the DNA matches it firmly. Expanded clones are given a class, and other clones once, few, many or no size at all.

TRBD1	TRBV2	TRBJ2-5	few	CASQQGSGETQYF	TGTGCCAGTCAACAGGGGTCGGGAGAGACCCAGTACTTC
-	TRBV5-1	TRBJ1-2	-	CASSLDGGGGYTF	TGCGCCAGCAGCTTGGACGGCGGTGGGGGCTACACCTTC
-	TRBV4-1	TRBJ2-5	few	CASSQDPSDWGLQETQYF	TGCGCCAGCAGCCAAGACCCTTCCGACTGGGGGTTACAAGAGACCCAGTACTTC
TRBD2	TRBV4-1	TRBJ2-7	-	CASSQDQRGRQEQYF	TGCGCCAGCAGCCAAGACCAGCGGGGGAGGCAAGAGCAGTACTTC
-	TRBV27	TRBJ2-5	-	CANSRGEETQYF	TGTGCCAACTCAAGGGGGGAAGAGACCCAGTACTTC
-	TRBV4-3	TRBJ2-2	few	CASSQEAWQDTGELFF	TGCGCCAGCAGCCAAGAGGCATGGCAGGACACCGGGGAGCTGTTTTTT
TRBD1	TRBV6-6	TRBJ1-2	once	CASSTGTGINYTF	TGTGCCAGCAGTACAGGGACAGGGATTAACTACACCTTC
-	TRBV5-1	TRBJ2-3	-	CASSLTGLADTQYF	TGCGCCAGCAGCTTGACGGGGCTGGCAGATACGCAGTATTTT
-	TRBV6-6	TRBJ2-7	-	CASSSLKQGYEQYF	TGTGCCAGCAGTTCCCTGAAACAGGGCTACGAGCAGTACTTC
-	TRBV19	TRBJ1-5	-	CASSRGSNQPQHF	TGTGCCAGTAGTCGGGGTAGCAATCAGCCCCAGCATTTT
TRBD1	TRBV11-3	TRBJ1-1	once	CASSSDRGTEAFF	TGTGCCAGCAGCTCGGACAGGGGCACTGAAGCTTTCTTT
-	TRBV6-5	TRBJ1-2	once	CASSYGGAGHGYTF	TGTGCCAGCAGTTACGGGGGGGCTGGCCATGGCTACACCTTC
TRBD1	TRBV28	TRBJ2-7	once	CASSPGQGPTYEQYF	TGTGCCAGCAGCCCCGGACAGGGGCCGACCTACGAGCAGTACTTC
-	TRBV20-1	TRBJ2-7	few	CSALGAEQYF	TGCAGTGCTCTAGGGGCCGAGCAGTACTTC
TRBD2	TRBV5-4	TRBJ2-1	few	CASSLGQAGGVSNEQFF	TGTGCCAGCAGCTTGGGTCAGGCGGGAGGGGTTTCGAATGAGCAGTTCTTC
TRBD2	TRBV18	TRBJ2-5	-	CASSPLATGGAETQYF	TGTGCCAGCTCACCACTGGCCACGGGAGGGGCGGAGACCCAGTACTTC
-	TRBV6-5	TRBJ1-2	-	CASSYRDYGYTF	TGTGCCAGCAGTTACCGCGATTACGGCTACACCTTC
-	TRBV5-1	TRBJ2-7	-	CASSLDLNTGPYEQYF	TGCGCCAGCAGCCTAGACTTAAACACGGGCCCCTACGAGCAGTACTTC
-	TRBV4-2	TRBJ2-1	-	CASSQAVVAEQFF	TGTGCCAGCAGCCAAGCCGTAGTAGCTGAGCAGTTCTTC
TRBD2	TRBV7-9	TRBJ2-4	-	CASSFSQGGDIQYF	TGTGCCAGCAGCTTTTCGCAGGGAGGGGACATTCAGTACTTC
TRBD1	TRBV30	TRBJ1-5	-	CAWSQTGSQPQHF	TGTGCCTGGAGCCAGACAGGGAGTCAGCCCCAGCATTTT
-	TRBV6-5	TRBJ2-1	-	CASSSPGHSYNEQFF	TGTGCCAGCAGTTCTCCGGGACATTCCTACAATGAGCAGTTCTTC
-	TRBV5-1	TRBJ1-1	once	CASSLVTGLATEAFF	TGCGCCAGCAGCTTGGTTACGGGCCTAGCGACTGAAGCTTTCTTT
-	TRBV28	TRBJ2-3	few	CASRATTDTQYF	TGTGCCAGCAGAGCAACGACAGATACGCAGTATTTT
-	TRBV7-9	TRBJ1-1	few	CASSLARRGGNTEAFF	TGTGCCAGCAGCTTAGCCCGCAGGGGTGGGAACACTGAAGCTTTCTTT
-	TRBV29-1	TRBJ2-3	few	CSVETITTDTQYF	TGCAGCGTTGAGACTATCACCACAGATACGCAGTATTTT
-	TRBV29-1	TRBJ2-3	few	CSVDPNTDTQYF	TGCAGCGTTGACCCCAACACAGATACGCAGTATTTT
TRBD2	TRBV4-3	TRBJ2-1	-	CASSQAPKGRETFF	TGCGCCAGCAGCCAGGCTCCCAAGGGGCGGGAGACGTTCTTC
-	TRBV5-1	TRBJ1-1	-	CASSLEGGDTEAFF	TGCGCCAGCAGTTTGGAGGGGGGAGACACTGAAGCTTTCTTT
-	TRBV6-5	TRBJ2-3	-	CASSLGQITDTQYF	TGTGCCAGCAGCTTAGGACAGATCACAGATACGCAGTATTTT
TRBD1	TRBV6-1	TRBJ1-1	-	CASSRTGRDTEAFF	TGTGCCAGCAGTCGGACAGGGAGAGACACTGAAGCTTTCTTT
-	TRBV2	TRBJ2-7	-	CASSDREGGEQYF	TGTGCCAGCAGTGATCGAGAGGGTGGCGAGCAGTACTTC
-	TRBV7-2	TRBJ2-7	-	CASSFPFGYEQYF	TGTGCCAGCAGCTTCCCATTTGGGTACGAGCAGTACTTC
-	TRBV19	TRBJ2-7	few	CASSPDREGYEQYF	TGTGCCAGTAGTCCAGACAGGGAGGGCTACGAGCAGTACTTC
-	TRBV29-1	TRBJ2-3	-	CSAYRATDTQYF	TGCAGCGCGTACCGGGCCACAGATACGCAGTATTTT
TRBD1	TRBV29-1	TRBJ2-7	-	CSVGDRVFYEQYF	TGCAGCGTTGGGGACAGGGTGTTCTACGAGCAGTACTTC
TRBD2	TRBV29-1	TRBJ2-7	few	CSAGLGGAYEQYF	TGCAGCGCGGGACTAGGCGGGGCCTACGAGCAGTACTTC
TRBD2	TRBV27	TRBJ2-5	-	CASTRAGGLETQYF	TGTGCCAGCACTCGGGCGGGAGGATTGGAGACCCAGTACTTC
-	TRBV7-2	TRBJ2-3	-	CASSLRRGTRADTQYF	TGTGCCAGCAGCTTAAGAAGGGGGACAAGGGCAGATACGCAGTATTTT
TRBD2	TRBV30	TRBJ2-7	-	CAWTSGNFPYEQYF	TGTGCCTGGACCAGCGGGAACTTCCCCTACGAGCAGTACTTC